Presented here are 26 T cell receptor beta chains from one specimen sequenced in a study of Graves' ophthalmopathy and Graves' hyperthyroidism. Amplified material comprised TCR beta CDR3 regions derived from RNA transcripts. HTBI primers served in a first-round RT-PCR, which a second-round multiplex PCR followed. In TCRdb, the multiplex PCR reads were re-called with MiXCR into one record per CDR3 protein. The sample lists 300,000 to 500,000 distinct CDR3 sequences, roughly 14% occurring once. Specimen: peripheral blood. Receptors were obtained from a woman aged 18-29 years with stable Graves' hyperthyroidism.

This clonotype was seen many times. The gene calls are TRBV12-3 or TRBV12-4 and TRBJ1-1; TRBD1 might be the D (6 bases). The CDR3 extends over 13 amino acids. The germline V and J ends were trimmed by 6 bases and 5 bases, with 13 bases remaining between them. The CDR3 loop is CASSQQGRTEAFF. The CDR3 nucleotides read TGTGCCAGCAGCCAACAGGGCCGTACTGAAGCTTTCTTT.

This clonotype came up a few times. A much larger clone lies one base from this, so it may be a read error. CDR3 loop: CACCYGPKFQSYTF. The CDR3, as DNA: TGTGCCTGCTGTTATGGGCCTAAATTTCAAAGCTACACCTTC. This sequence joins TRBV30 and TRBJ1-2; no clear D gene. The CDR3 totals 14 residues. Trimming removed 6 bases from V and 9 bases from J, with 23 bases in between. CDR1 GTSNPN and CDR2 SVGIG come from the germline V gene (reference sequence).

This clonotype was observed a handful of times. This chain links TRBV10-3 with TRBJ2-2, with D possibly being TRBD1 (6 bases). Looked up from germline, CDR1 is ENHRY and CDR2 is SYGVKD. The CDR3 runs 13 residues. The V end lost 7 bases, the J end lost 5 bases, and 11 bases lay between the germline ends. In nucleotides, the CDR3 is TGTGCCATCACAGGGGCGCGAACCGGGGAGCTGTTTTTT. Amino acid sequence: CAITGARTGELFF.

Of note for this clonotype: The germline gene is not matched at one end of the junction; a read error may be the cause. In nucleotides, the CDR3 is TGTACCAGCAGTCCCACTGGAGGCGGGGAGCTGTTTTTT. Amino acid sequence: CTSSPTGGGELFF. V gene TRBV7-8 combines with J gene TRBJ2-2, with TRBD2 as a possible D gene (5 bases). The CDR3 spans 13 residues. Germline V gene data show CDR1 as SGHVS and CDR2 as FQNEAQ.

CDR3 nucleotides: TGTGCCAGCAGTCCCGTAGCGGGGTCCTACGAGCAGTACTTC. It specifies CASSPVAGSYEQYF. The rearrangement uses TRBV6-2 or TRBV6-3 and TRBJ2-7; 8 bases align to TRBD2. CDR1 and CDR2 (germline): MNHEY, SVGEGT. After removal of 5 bases from V and 1 base from J, the junction contained 4 bases not matched to a gene. The CDR3 runs 14 residues.

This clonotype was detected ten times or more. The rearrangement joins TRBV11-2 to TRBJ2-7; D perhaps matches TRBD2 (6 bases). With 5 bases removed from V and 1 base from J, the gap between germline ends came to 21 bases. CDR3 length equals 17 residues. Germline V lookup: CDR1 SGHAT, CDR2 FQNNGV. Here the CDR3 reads CASSPLLGGGLSYEQYF. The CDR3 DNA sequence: TGTGCCAGCAGCCCTCTCTTAGGAGGAGGGCTTTCCTACGAGCAGTACTTC.

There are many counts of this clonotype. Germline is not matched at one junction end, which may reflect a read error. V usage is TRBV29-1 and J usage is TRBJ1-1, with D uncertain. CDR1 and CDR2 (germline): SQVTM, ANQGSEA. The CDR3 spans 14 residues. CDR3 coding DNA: TGCAGCGTTGTCTCGGACTTTATGAACACTGAAGCTTCCTTT. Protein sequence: CSVVSDFMNTEASF.

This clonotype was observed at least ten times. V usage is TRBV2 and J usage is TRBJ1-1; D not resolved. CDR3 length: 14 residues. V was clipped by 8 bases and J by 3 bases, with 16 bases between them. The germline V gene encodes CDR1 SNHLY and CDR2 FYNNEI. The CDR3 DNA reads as TGTGCCAGCCGTTGGGGTCCGCCGGACACTGAAGCTTTCTTT. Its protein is CASRWGPPDTEAFF.

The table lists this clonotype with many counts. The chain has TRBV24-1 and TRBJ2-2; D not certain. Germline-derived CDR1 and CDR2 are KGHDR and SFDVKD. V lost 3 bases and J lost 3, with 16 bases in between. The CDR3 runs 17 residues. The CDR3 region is CATSDPLTDSDTGELFF. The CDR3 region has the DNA TGTGCCACCAGTGATCCCCTGACGGATAGTGACACCGGGGAGCTGTTTTTT.

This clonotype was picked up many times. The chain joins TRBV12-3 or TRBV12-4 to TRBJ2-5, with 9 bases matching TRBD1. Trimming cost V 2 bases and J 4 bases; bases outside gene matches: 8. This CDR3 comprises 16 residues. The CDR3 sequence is CASSLPTGTGSETQYF. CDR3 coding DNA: TGTGCCAGCAGTTTACCCACTGGGACAGGGTCAGAGACCCAGTACTTC.

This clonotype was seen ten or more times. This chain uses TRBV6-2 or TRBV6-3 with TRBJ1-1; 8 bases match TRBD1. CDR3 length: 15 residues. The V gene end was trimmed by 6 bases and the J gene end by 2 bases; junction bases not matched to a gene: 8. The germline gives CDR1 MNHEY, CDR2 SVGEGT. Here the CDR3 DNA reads TGTGCCAGCAGAGGGAGGGGACAGGTTAACACTGAAGCTTTCTTT. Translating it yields CASRGRGQVNTEAFF.

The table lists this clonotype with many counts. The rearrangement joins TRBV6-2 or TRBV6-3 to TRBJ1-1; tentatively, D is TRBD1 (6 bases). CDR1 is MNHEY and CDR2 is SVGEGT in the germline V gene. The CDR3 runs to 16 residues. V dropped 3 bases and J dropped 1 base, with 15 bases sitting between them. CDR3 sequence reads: CASSYNRENPNTEAFF. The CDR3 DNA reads TGTGCCAGCAGTTATAACAGGGAGAACCCGAACACTGAAGCTTTCTTT.

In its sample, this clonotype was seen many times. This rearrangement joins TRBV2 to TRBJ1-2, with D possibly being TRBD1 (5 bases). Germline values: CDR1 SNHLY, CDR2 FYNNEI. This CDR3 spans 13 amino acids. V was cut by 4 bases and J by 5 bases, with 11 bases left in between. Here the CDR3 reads CASSVDGGYGYTF. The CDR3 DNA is TGTGCCAGCAGTGTAGACGGGGGGTATGGCTACACCTTC.

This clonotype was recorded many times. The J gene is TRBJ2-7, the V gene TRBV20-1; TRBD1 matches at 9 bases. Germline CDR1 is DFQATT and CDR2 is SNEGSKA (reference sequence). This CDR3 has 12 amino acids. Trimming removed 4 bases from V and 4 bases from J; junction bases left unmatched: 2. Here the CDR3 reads CSANRGRYEQYF. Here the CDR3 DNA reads TGCAGTGCTAACAGGGGGCGGTACGAGCAGTACTTC.

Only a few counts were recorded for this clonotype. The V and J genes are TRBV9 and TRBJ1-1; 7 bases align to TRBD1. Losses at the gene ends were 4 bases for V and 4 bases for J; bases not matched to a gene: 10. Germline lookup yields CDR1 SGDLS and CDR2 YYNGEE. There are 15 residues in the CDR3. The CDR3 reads CASSLSGGGFTEAFF. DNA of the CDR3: TGTGCCAGCAGCCTGTCAGGGGGTGGGTTCACTGAAGCTTTCTTT.

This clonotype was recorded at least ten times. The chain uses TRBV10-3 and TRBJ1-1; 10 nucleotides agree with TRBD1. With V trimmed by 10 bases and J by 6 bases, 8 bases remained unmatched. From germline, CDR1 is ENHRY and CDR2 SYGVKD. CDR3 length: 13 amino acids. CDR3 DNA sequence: TGTGCCACACAGGGACAGGGGATCGCTGAAGCTTTCTTT. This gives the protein CATQGQGIAEAFF.

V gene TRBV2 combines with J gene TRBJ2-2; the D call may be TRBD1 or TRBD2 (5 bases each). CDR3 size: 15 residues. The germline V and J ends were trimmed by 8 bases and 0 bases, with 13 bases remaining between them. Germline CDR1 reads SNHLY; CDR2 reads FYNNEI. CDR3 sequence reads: CASLQRTSNTGELFF. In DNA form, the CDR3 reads TGTGCCAGCCTGCAGCGGACATCGAACACCGGGGAGCTGTTTTTT.

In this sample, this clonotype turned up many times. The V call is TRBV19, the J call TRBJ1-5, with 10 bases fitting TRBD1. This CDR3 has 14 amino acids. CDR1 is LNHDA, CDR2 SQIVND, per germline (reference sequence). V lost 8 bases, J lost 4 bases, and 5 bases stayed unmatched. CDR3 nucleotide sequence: TGTGCCAGTTGTTCGGGACAGGGGAATCAGCCCCAGCATTTT. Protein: CASCSGQGNQPQHF.

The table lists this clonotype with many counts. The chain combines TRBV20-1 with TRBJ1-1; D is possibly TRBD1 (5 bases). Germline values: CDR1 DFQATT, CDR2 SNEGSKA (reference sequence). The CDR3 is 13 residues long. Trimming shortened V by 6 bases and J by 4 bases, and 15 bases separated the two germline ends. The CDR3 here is CSAARVLVTEAFF. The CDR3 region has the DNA TGCAGTGCGGCCAGGGTGCTGGTCACTGAAGCTTTCTTT.

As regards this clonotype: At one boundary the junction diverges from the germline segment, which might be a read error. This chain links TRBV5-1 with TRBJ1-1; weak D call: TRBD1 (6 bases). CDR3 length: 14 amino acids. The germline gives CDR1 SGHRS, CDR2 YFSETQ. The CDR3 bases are TGCGCCAGCAGCAGGGGGGGAATGAACACTGAAGCTTTATTT. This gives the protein CASSRGGMNTEALF.

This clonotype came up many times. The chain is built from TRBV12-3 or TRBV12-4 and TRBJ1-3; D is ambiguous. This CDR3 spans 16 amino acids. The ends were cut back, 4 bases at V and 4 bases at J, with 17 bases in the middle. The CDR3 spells CASSSPLWTVGNTIYF. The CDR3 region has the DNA TGTGCCAGCAGTTCCCCCCTTTGGACTGTGGGAAACACCATATATTTT.

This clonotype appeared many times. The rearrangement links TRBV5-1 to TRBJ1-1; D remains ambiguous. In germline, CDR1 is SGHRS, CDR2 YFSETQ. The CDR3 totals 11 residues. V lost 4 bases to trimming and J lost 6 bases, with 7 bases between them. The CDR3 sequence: CASSQDAEAFF. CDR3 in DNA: TGCGCCAGCAGCCAGGACGCTGAAGCTTTCTTT.

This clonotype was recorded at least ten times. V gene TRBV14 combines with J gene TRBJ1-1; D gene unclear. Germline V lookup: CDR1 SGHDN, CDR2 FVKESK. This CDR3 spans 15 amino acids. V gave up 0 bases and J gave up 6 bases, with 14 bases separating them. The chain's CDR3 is CASSQDLSGVAEAFF. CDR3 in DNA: TGTGCCAGCAGCCAAGATCTTTCCGGCGTTGCTGAAGCTTTCTTT. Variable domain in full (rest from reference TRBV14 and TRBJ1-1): EAGVTQFPSHSVIEKGQTVTLRCDPISGHDNLYWYRRVMGKEIKFLLHFVKESKQDESGMPNNRFLAERTGGTYSTLKVQPAELEDSGVYFCASSQDLSGVAEAFFGQGTRLTVV.

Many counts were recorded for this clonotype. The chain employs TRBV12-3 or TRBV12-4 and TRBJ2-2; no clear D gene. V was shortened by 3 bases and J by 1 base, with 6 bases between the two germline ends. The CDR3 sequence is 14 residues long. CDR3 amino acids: CASSLSGNTGELFF. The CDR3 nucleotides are TGTGCCAGCAGTTTGTCAGGGAACACCGGGGAGCTGTTTTTT.

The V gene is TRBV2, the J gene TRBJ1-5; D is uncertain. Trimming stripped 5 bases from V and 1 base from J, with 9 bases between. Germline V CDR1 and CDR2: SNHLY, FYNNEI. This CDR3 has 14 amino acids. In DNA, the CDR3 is TGTGCCAGCAGTAACGGGGTAAGCAATCAGCCCCAGCATTTT. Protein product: CASSNGVSNQPQHF.

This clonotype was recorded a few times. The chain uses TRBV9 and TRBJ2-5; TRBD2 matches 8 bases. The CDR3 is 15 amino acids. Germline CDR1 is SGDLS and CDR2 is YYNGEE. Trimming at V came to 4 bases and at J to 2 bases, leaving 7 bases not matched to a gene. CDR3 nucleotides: TGTGCCAGCAGCACCCGGGGGGGGGGACAAGAGACCCAGTACTTC. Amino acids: CASSTRGGGQETQYF.